This paragraph reports one T cell receptor beta chain. What it binds is not known. V dropped 4 bases and J dropped 3; count of bases not matched to a gene: 5. Germline V lookup: CDR1 SQVTM, CDR2 ANQGSEA. The CDR3 runs to 13 residues. The data derive from a study of CD8+ T cells in alopecia areata. About the study: Patients in the treated group were given tofacitinib by mouth, 5 to 10 mg twice a day.

General study results and limits: Especially in alopecia totalis/universalis, lesional scalp showed greater clonality than normal scalp did. Expanded CD8+ clones among the top 100, and scalp clonality, were significantly decreased by tofacitinib.

The sequencing template was cDNA reverse transcribed from extracted RNA. Clones were read by immunoSEQ multiplex PCR, and TCRdb kept only the in-frame ones, dropping some. The table includes about 210,000 clones, 64% detected once. The treatment was: oral pan-JAK inhibitor, 5-10 mg twice daily. Sampling of alopecia areata patients yielded lesional scalp punch biopsies as well as peripheral blood. This material consisted of CD4+ T cells sorted from blood, taken at week 4, from a patient treated with tofacitinib. The chain links TRBV29-1 to TRBJ2-7; 8 nucleotides align to TRBD1. This clonotype was sampled from a human donor with alopecia areata. For the CDR3, the DNA is TGCAGCGTTGCCGGACAGGGTATCTACGAGCAGTACTTC. It specifies CSVAGQGIYEQYF.